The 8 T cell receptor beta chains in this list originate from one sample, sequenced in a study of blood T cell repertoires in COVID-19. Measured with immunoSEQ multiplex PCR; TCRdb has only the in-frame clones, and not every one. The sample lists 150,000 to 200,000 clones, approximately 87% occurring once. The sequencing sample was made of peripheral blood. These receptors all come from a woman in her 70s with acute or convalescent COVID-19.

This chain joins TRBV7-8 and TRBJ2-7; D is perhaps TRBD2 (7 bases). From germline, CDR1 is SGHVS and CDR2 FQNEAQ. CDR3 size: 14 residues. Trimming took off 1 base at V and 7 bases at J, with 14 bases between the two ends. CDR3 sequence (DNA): TGTGCCAGCAGCTTAGAGGGGGGGGTTTGGGAGCAGTACTTC. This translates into CASSLEGGVWEQYF.

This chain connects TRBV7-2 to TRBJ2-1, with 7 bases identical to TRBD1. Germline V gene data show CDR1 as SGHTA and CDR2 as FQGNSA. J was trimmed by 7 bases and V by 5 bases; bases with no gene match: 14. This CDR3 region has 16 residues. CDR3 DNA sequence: TGTGCCAGCAGCCCAGGCCCCCCGGGACAGATAAATGAGCAGTTCTTC. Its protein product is CASSPGPPGQINEQFF.

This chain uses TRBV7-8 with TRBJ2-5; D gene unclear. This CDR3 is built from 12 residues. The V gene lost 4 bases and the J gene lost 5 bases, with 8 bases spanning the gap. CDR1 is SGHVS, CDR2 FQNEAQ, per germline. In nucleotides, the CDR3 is TGTGCCAGCAGCTCCACTGTGGAGACCCAGTACTTC. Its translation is CASSSTVETQYF.

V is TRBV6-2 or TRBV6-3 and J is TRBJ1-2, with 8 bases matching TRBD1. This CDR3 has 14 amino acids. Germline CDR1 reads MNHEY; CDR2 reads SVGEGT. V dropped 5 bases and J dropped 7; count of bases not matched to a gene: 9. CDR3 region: CASSTTGDGRGYTF. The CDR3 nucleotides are TGTGCCAGCAGTACGACAGGGGACGGACGTGGCTACACCTTC.

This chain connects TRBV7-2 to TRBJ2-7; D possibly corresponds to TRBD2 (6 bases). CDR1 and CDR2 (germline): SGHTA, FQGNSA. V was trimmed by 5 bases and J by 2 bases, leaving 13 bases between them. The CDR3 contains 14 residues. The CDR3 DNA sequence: TGTGCCAGCAGCGTTACTAGGGAGGCCTACGAGCAGTACTTC. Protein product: CASSVTREAYEQYF.

The CDR3 region is CASSPSRNSGNTIYF. CDR3 DNA: TGTGCCAGCTCACCGTCGAGGAACTCTGGAAACACCATATATTTT. V usage is TRBV18 and J usage is TRBJ1-3; D unresolved. V was clipped by 3 bases and J by 0 bases, with 9 bases between them. The CDR3 contains 15 residues. Germline V gene data show CDR1 as KGHSH and CDR2 as LQKENI. The variable domain in full, completed from reference TRBV18 and TRBJ1-3, reads NAGVMQNPRHLVRRRGQEARLRCSPMKGHSHVYWYRQLPEEGLKFMVYLQKENIIDESGMPKERFSAEFPKEGPSILRIQQVVRGDSAAYFCASSPSRNSGNTIYFGEGSWLTVV.

The CDR3 region is CASSEGQQETQYF. CDR3 bases: TGCGCCAGCAGCGAGGGACAGCAAGAGACCCAGTACTTC. J is TRBJ2-5 and V is TRBV5-1, with 7 bases that match TRBD1. Trimming at V came to 4 bases and at J to 2 bases, leaving 2 bases not matched to a gene. From germline, CDR1 is SGHRS and CDR2 YFSETQ. CDR3 length: 13 residues.

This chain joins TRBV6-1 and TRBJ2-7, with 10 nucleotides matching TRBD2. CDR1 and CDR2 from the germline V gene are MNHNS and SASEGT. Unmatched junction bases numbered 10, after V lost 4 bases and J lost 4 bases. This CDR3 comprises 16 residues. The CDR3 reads CASSGRSSGSIYEQYF. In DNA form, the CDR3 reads TGTGCCAGCAGTGGACGCTCTAGCGGGAGCATTTACGAGCAGTACTTC.